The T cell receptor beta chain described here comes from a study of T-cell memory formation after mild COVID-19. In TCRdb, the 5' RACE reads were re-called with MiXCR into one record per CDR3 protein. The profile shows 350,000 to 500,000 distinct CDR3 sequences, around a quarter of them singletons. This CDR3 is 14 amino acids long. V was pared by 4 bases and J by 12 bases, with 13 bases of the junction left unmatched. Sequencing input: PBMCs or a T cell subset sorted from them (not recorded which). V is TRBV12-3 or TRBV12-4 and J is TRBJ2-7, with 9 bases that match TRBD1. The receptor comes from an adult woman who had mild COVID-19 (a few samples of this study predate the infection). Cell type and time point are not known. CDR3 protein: CASSSTTRQGVRYF. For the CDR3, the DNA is TGTGCCAGCAGTTCCACGACTCGACAGGGGGTAAGGTACTTC.